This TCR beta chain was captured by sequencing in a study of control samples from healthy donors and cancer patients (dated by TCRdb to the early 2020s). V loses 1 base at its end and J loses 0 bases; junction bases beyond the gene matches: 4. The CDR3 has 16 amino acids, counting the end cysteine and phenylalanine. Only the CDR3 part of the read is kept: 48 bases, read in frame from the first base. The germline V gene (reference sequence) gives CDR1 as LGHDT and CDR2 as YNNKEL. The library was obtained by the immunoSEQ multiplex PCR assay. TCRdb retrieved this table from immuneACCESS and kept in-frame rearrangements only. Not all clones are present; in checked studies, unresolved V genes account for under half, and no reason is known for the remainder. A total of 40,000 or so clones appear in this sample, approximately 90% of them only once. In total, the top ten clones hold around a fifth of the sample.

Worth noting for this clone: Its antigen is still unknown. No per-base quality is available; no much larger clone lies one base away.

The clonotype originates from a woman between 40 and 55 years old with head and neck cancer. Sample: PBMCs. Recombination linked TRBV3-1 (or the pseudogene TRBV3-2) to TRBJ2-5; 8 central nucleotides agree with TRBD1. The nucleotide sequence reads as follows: TGTGCCAGCAGCCAAGTTTACAGGGGGTACCAAGAGACCCAGTACTTC. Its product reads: CASSQVYRGYQETQYF.